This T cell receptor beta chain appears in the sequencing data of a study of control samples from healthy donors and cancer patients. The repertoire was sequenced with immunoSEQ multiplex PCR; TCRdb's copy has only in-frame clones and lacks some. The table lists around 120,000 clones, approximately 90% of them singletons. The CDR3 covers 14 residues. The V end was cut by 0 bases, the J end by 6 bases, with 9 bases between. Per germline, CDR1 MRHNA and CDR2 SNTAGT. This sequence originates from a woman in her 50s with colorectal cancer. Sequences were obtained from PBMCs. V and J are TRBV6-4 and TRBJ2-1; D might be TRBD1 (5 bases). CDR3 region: CASSDSARGNEQFF. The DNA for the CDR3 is TGTGCCAGCAGTGACTCTGCAAGGGGCAATGAGCAGTTCTTC.